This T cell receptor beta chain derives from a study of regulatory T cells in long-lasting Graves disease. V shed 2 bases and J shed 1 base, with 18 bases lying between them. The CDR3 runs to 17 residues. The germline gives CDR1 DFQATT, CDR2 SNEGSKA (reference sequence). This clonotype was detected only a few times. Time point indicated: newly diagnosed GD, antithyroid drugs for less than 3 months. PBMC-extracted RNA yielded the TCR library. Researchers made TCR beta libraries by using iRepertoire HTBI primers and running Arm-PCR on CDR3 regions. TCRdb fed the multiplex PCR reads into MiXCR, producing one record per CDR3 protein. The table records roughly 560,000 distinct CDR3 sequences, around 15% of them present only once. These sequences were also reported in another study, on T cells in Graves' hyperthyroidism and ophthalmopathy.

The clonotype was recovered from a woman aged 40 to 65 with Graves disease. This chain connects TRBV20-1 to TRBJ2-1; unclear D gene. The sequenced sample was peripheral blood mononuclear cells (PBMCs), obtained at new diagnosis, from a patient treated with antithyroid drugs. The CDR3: CSARNRLAAQSYNEQFF. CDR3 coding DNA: TGCAGTGCTAGAAACAGACTGGCAGCGCAGTCCTACAATGAGCAGTTCTTC.